Presented here are 16 T cell receptor beta chains from one specimen sequenced in a study of T cell clusters in autoimmune cytopenias. One tube held mixed TRB-A and TRB-B primer pools for touch-down PCR. TCRdb re-called the multiplex PCR reads; every CDR3 protein appears as one record, without DNA. Recorded for this sample: roughly 8,000 distinct CDR3 sequences. TRB amplification used approximately 270 ng of peripheral blood genomic DNA. Sequences were obtained from peripheral blood. The source of these receptors is a human donor with an autoimmune cytopenia or autoimmune hepatitis (not recorded which).

This clonotype is identified as medium-sized from frequency. This chain's CDR3 is CASSFSHRGRQLNYGYTF. The chain uses TRBV27 and TRBJ1-2; TCRdb outputs TRBD1, but without DNA this stays unchecked. The CDR3 totals 18 residues. Looked up from germline, CDR1 is MNHEY and CDR2 is SMNVEV (reference sequence).

The V call is TRBV12-3 or TRBV12-4, the J call TRBJ1-1. This CDR3 spans 18 amino acids. CDR3 region: CASSLSRRSDLGNTEAFF.

This clonotype is labeled medium-sized (0.01 to 0.1%) based on frequency. The chain joins TRBV5-6 to TRBJ1-6. This CDR3 is built from 14 residues. CDR1 is SGHDT and CDR2 is YYEEEE in the germline V gene. This CDR3 is CASSPVGYNSPLHF.

The CDR3: CASSSRTGAIQETQYF. J is TRBJ2-5 and V is TRBV5-1; the D call from TCRdb, TRBD1, cannot be confirmed without DNA. In germline, CDR1 is SGHRS, CDR2 YFSETQ. The CDR3 is 16 amino acids.

The genes are TRBV9 and TRBJ1-5. Germline V gene sequence: CDR1 SGDLS, CDR2 YYNGEE. The CDR3 consists of 14 residues. The CDR3 region is CASSVETPNQPQHF.

This clonotype registers medium-sized (0.01 to 0.1%) by frequency. The CDR3 sequence: CASTLLAGGPNEQFF. The chain joins TRBV13 to TRBJ2-1; TCRdb names TRBD2, which stays unverified in the absence of DNA. Germline CDR1 reads PRHDT; CDR2 reads FYEKMQ (reference sequence). CDR3 size: 15 residues.

Considering frequency, this clonotype is medium-sized. The chain joins TRBV6-5 to TRBJ2-2. Germline V gives CDR1 MNHEY, CDR2 SVGAGI. This CDR3 has 13 amino acids. CDR3 amino acids: CASSAFGTGELFF.

The chain links TRBV4-3 to TRBJ2-3; the TCRdb D gene call, TRBD2, has no DNA to confirm it. This CDR3 contains 16 residues. The germline V gene encodes CDR1 LGHNA and CDR2 YSLEER. CDR3 region: CASSQAGTTYTDTQYF.

This chain links TRBV7-6 with TRBJ2-2; without DNA, the TCRdb call of TRBD1 cannot be checked. The CDR3 runs to 14 residues. Looked up from germline, CDR1 is SGHVS and CDR2 is FNYEAQ. CDR3 residues: CASSYQGVYGELFF.

This chain joins TRBV27 and TRBJ1-3. The germline V gene encodes CDR1 MNHEY and CDR2 SMNVEV (reference sequence). The CDR3 length is 13 residues. CDR3 residues: CASRYKQGNTIYF.

Considering frequency, this clonotype is medium-sized (0.01 to 0.1%). The J gene is TRBJ1-5, the V gene TRBV6-5. CDR1 is MNHEY and CDR2 is SVGAGI in the germline V gene. There are 14 residues in the CDR3. Here the CDR3 reads CASSSRAEGQPQHF.

V and J are TRBV5-6 and TRBJ2-1; TCRdb designates TRBD2, a call that cannot be tested without DNA. The CDR3 is 20 residues long. Germline V gene sequence: CDR1 SGHDT, CDR2 YYEEEE. The CDR3 spells CASSLERPSGGLISYNEQFF.

This clonotype is classed as medium-sized (0.01 to 0.1%) by frequency. This chain joins TRBV18 and TRBJ1-2. The germline V gene has CDR1 KGHSH and CDR2 LQKENI. The length of the CDR3 is 13 residues. This CDR3 is CASSPPSGFGYTF.

The chain is built from TRBV25-1 and TRBJ2-1; TCRdb names TRBD2, which stays unverified in the absence of DNA. Germline V gene sequence: CDR1 MGHDK, CDR2 SYGVNS. The CDR3 has 15 residues. CDR3 sequence reads: CASSESAGDYNEQFF.

The chain combines TRBV5-1 with TRBJ1-1; the D call of TRBD1 rests on TCRdb alone, since no DNA is present to check it. Germline CDR1 SGHRS, CDR2 YFSETQ. The CDR3 is 16 amino acids. CDR3 loop: CASSLVGTDLNTEAFF.

This clonotype is called medium-sized based on its frequency. The chain joins TRBV29-1 to TRBJ2-5; with no DNA, the TCRdb D assignment of TRBD1 cannot be verified. Germline CDR1 and CDR2: SQVTM and ANQGSEA. There are 14 residues in the CDR3. CDR3: CSVDTAGLGETQYF.